This T cell receptor beta chain came from a study of cytomegalovirus exposure and HLA in healthy donors. The PCR ran on 60 Vbeta and 13 Jbeta primers. Profiled with immunoSEQ multiplex PCR; TCRdb holds only in-frame clones, not every one. The sample lists 90,000 to 100,000 clones, 78% occurring once. This CDR3 contains 15 residues. This clone is a singleton in its sample. Sequencing used PBMCs. The rearrangement links TRBV21-1 to TRBJ2-7; TRBD1 was called by the table and not checked on the DNA. TRBV21-1 is described as a pseudogene. The TCR originated in a woman aged 55-70 years in good health and CMV-seronegative. In nucleotides, the CDR3 is TGTGCCAGCAGCAACTGGACGGACAACTCCTACGAGCAGTACTTC. This gives the protein CASSNWTDNSYEQYF.